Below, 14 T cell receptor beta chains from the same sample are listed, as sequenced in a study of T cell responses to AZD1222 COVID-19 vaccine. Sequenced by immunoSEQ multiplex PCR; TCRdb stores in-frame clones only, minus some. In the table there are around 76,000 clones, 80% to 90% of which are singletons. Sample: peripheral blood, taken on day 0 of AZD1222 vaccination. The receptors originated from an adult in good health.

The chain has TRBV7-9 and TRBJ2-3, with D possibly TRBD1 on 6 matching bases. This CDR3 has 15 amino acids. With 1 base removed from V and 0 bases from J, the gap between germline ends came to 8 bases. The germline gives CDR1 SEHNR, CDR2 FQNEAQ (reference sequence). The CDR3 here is CASSLGDISTDTQYF. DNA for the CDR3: TGTGCCAGCAGCTTAGGGGACATCAGCACAGATACGCAGTATTTT.

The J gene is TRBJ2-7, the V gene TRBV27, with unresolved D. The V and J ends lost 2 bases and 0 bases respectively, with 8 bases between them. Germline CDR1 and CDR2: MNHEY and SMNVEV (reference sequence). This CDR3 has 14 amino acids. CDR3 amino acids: CASSLGGFSYEQYF. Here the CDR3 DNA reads TGTGCCAGCAGTTTAGGTGGTTTCTCCTACGAGCAGTACTTC.

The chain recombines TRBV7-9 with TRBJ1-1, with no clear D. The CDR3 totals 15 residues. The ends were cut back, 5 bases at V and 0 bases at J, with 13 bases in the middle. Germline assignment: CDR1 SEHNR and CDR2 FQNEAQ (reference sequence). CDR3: CASSLRTGLNTEAFF. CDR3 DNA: TGTGCCAGCAGCCTACGAACCGGTTTGAACACTGAAGCTTTCTTT.

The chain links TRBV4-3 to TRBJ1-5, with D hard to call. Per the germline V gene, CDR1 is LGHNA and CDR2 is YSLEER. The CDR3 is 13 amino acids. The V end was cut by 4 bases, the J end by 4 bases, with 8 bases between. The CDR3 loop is CASSRRLNQPQHF. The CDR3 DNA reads TGCGCCAGCAGCCGGCGGCTAAATCAGCCCCAGCATTTT.

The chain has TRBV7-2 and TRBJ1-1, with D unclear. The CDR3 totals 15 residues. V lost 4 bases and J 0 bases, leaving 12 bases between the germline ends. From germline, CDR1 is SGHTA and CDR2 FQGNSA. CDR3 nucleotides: TGTGCCAGCAGCTCGAGTGCCCTCTTGAACACTGAAGCTTTCTTT. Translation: CASSSSALLNTEAFF.

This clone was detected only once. The CDR3, as DNA: TGCAGCGGCACTAGCGGGGGACCCTACGAGCAGTACTTC. Protein sequence: CSGTSGGPYEQYF. The rearrangement links TRBV29-1 to TRBJ2-7; 11 bases fit TRBD2. Germline CDR1 SQVTM, CDR2 ANQGSEA. Trimming at V came to 7 bases and at J to 2 bases, leaving 4 bases not matched to a gene. The CDR3 spans 13 residues.

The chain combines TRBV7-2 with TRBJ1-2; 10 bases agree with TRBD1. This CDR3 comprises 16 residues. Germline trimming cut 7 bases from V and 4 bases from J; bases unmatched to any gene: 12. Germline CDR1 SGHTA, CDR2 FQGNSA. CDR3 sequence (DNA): TGTGCCAGCACTTTTGGCCCCGGACAGGGGGTCTATGGCTACACCTTC. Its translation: CASTFGPGQGVYGYTF.

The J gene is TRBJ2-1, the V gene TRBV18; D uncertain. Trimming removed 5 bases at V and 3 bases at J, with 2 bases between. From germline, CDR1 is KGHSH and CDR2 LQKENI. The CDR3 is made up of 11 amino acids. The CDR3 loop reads CASSGYNEQFF. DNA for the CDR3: TGTGCCAGCTCAGGCTACAATGAGCAGTTCTTC.

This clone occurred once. The chain's CDR3 is CASSEGGWVSPLHF. CDR3 sequence (DNA): TGTGCCAGCAGTGAAGGAGGGTGGGTTTCACCCCTCCACTTT. The rearrangement joins TRBV2 to TRBJ1-6; no clear D. V lost 1 base, J lost 9 bases, and 10 bases lay in between. The CDR3 runs to 14 residues. In germline, CDR1 is SNHLY, CDR2 FYNNEI.

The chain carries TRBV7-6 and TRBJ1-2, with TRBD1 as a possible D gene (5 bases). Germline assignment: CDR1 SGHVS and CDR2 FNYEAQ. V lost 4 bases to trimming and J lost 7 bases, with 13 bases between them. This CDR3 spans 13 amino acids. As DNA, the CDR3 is TGTGCCAGCAGCTATCGCGGGACGGGTGGCTACACCTTC. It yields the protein CASSYRGTGGYTF.

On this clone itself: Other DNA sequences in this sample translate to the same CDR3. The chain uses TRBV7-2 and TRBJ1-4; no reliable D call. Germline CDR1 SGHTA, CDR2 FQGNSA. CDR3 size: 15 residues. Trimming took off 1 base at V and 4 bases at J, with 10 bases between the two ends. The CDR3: CASSLGRASNEKLFF. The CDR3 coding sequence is TGTGCCAGCAGCTTAGGAAGGGCGAGTAATGAAAAACTGTTTTTT.

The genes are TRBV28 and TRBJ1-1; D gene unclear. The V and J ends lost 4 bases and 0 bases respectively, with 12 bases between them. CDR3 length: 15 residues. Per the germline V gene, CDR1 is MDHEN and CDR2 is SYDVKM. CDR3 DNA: TGTGCCAGCAGTTCGGTGTGGAAACTGAACACTGAAGCTTTCTTT. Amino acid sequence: CASSSVWKLNTEAFF. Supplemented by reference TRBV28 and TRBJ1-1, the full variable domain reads DVKVTQSSRYLVKRTGEKVFLECVQDMDHENMFWYRQDPGLGLRLIYFSYDVKMKEKGDIPEGYSVSREKKERFSLILESASTNQTSMYLCASSSVWKLNTEAFFGQGTRLTVV.

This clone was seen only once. The CDR3 here is CASSPYLAREQYF. The CDR3 DNA is TGTGCCAGCAGCCCCTACCTGGCGCGTGAGCAGTACTTC. The chain is built from TRBV7-2 and TRBJ2-7; no definite D call. The CDR3 length is 13 residues. The germline V gene encodes CDR1 SGHTA and CDR2 FQGNSA. V was cut by 5 bases and J by 7 bases, with 15 bases left in between.

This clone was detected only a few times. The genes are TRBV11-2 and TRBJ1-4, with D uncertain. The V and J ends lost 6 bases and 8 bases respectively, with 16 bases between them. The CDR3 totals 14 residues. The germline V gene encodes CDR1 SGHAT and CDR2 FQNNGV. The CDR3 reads CASRMWTEGEKLFF. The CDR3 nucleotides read TGTGCCAGCAGGATGTGGACCGAAGGGGAAAAACTGTTTTTT.